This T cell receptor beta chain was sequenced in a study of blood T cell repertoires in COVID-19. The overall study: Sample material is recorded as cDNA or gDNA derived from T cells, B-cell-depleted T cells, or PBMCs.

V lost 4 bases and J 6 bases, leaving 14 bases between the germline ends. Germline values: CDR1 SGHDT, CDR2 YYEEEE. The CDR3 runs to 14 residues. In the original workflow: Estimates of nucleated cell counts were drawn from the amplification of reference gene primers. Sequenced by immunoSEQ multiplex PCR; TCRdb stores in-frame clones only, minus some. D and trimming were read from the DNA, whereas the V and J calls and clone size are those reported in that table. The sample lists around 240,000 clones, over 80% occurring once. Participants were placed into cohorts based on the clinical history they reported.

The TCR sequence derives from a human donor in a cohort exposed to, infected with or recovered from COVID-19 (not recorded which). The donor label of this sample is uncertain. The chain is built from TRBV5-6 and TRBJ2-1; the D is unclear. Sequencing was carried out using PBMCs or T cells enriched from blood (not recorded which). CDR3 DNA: TGTGCCAGCAGCCGCTTGTCTCTTAGCAATGAGCAGTTCTTC. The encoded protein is CASSRLSLSNEQFF.